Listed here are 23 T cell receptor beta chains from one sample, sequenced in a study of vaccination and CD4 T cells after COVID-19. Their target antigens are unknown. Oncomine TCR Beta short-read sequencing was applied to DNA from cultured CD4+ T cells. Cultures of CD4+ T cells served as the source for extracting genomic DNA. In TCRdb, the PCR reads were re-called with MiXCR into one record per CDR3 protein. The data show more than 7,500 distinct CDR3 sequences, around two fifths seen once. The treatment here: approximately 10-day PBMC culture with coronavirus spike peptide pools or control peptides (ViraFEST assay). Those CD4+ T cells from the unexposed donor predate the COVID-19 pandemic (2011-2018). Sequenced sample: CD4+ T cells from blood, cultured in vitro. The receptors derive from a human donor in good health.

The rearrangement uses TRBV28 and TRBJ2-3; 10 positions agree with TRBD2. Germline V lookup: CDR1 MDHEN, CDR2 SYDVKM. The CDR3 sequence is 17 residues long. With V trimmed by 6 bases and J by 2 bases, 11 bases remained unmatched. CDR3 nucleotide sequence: TGTGCCAGCAGGACGTGGACTAGCGGAACCGTCACAGATACGCAGTATTTT. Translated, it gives CASRTWTSGTVTDTQYF.

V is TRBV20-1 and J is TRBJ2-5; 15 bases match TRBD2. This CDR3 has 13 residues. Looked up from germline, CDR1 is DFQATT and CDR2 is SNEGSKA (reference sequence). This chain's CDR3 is CMGTSGRSETQYF. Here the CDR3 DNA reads TGCATGGGGACTAGCGGGAGGTCGGAGACCCAGTACTTC.

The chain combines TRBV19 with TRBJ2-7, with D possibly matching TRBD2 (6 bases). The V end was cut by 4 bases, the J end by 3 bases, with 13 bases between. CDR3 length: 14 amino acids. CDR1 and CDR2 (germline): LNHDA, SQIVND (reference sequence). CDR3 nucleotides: TGTGCCAGTAGTACCCACCGGGAGAACTACGAGCAGTACTTC. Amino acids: CASSTHRENYEQYF.

CDR3 nucleotide sequence: TGTGCCAGCAGTGGCCGGGACAGGGGGCAGGAGACCCAGTACTTC. It translates to CASSGRDRGQETQYF. The V and J genes are TRBV2 and TRBJ2-5; 12 bases fit TRBD1. The CDR3 consists of 15 residues. From germline, CDR1 is SNHLY and CDR2 FYNNEI. The junction had 5 bases not matched to a gene; V was cut back by 4 bases and J by 5 bases.

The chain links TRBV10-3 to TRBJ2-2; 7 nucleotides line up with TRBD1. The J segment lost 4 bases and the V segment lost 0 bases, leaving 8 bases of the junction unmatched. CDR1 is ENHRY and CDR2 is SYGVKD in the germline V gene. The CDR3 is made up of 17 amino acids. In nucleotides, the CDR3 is TGTGCCATCAGTGAGTCCGGGCCGGGACAGCGCACCGGGGAGCTGTTTTTT. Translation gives CAISESGPGQRTGELFF.

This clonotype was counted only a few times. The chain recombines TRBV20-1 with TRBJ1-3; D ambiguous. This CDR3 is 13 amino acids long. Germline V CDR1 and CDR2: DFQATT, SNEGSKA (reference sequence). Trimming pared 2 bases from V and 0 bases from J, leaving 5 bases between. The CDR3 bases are TGCAGTGCTAGAAGCAACTCTGGAAACACCATATATTTT. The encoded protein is CSARSNSGNTIYF.

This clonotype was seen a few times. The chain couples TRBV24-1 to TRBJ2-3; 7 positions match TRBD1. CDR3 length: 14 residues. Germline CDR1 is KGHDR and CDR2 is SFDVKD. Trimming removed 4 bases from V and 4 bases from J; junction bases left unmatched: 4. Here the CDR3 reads CATSEPTGPDTQYF. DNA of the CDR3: TGTGCCACCAGTGAGCCGACAGGGCCAGATACGCAGTATTTT.

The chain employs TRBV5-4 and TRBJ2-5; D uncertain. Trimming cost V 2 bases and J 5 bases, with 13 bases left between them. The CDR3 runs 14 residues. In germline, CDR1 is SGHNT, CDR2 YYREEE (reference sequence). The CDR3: CASSFARTVETQYF. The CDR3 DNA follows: TGTGCCAGCAGCTTTGCTCGGACCGTGGAGACCCAGTACTTC.

The CDR3 reads CASSLALNTEAFF. DNA for the CDR3: TGTGCCAGCAGCTTGGCCCTGAACACTGAAGCTTTCTTT. The J gene is TRBJ1-1, the V gene TRBV7-2; no reliable D call. This CDR3 is 13 amino acids long. Per germline, CDR1 SGHTA and CDR2 FQGNSA. Trimming removed 3 bases at V and 0 bases at J, with 5 bases between.

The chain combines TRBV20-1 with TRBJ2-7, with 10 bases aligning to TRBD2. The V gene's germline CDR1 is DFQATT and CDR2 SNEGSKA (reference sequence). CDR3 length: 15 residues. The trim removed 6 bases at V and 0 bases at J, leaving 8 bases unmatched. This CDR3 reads CSAAELAGSSYEQYF. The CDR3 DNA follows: TGCAGTGCGGCCGAACTAGCGGGAAGCTCCTACGAGCAGTACTTC.

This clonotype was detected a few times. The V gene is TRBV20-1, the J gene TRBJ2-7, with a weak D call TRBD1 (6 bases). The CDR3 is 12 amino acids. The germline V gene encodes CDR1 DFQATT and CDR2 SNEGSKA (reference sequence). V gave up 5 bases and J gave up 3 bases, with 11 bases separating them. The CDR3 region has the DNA TGCAGTGCTCCAGGGGTCGGCTACGAGCAGTACTTC. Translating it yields CSAPGVGYEQYF.

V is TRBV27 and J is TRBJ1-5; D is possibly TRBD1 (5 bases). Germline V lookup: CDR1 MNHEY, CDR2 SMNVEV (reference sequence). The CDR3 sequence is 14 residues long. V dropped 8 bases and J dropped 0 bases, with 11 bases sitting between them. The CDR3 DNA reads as TGTGCCAGCGGGGCACCTGATAGCAATCAGCCCCAGCATTTT. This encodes CASGAPDSNQPQHF.

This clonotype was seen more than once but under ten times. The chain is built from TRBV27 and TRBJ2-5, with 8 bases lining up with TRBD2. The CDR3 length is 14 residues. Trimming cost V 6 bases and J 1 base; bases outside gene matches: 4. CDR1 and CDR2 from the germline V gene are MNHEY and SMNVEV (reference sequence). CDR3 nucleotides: TGTGCCAGCAGGCCGGGGGGGGGCCAAGAGACCCAGTACTTC. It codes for CASRPGGGQETQYF.

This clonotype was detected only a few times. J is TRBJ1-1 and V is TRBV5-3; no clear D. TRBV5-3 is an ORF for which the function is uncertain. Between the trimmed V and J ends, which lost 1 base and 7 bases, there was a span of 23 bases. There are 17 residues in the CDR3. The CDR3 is CARSLPRSGGRYSEAFF. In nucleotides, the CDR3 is TGTGCCAGAAGCTTGCCCCGCAGCGGTGGGAGGTATAGTGAAGCTTTCTTT.

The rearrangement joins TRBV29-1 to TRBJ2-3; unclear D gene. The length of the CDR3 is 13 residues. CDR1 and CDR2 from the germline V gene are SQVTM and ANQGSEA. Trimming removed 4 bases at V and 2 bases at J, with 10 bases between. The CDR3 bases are TGCAGCGTTGCTAACAGCGACACAGATACGCAGTATTTT. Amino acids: CSVANSDTDTQYF.

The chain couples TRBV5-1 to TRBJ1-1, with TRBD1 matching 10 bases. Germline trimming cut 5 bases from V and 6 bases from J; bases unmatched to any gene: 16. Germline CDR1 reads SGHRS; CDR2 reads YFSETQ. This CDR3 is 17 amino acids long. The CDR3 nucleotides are TGCGCCAGCAGGCCCAGGGGACAGGGGTCCCAGGGGGCTGAAGCTTTCTTT. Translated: CASRPRGQGSQGAEAFF. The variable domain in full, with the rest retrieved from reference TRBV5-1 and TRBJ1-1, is KAGVTQTPRYLIKTRGQQVTLSCSPISGHRSVSWYQQTPGQGLQFLFEYFSETQRNKGNFPGRFSGRQFSNSRSEMNVSTLELGDSALYLCASRPRGQGSQGAEAFFGQGTRLTVV.

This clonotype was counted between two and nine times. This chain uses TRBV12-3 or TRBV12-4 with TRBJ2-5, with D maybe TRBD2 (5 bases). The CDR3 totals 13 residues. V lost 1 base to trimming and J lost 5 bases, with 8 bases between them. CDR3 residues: CASSLDQRETQYF. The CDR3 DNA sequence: TGTGCCAGCAGTTTAGACCAGCGGGAGACCCAGTACTTC.

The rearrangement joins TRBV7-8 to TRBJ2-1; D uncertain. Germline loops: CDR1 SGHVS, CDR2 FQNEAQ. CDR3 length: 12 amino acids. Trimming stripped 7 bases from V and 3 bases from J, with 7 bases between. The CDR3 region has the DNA TGTGCCAGCAACACCCACTACAATGAGCAGTTCTTC. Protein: CASNTHYNEQFF.

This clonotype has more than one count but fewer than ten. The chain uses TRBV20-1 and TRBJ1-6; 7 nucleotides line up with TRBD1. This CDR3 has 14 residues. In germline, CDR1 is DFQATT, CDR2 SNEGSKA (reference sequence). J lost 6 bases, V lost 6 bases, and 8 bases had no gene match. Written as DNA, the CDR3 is TGCAGTGCCACCCCCGGGACAGCTAATTCACCCCTCCACTTT. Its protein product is CSATPGTANSPLHF.

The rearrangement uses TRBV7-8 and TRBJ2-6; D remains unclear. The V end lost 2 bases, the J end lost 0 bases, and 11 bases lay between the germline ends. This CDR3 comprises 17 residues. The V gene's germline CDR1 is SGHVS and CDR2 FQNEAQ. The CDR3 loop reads CASSLSSALSGANVLTF. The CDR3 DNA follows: TGTGCCAGCAGCTTATCATCAGCCCTCTCTGGGGCCAACGTCCTGACTTTC. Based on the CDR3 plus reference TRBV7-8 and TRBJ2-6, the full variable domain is GAGVSQSPRYKVAKRGQDVALRCDPISGHVSLFWYQQALGQGPEFLTYFQNEAQLDKSGLPSDRFFAERPEGSVSTLKIQRTQQEDSAVYLCASSLSSALSGANVLTFGAGSRLTVL.

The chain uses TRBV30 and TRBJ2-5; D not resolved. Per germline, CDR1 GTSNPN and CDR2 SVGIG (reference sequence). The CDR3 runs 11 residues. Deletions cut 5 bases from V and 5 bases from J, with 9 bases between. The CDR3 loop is CAWGPSETQYF. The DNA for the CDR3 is TGTGCCTGGGGGCCGTCGGAGACCCAGTACTTC.

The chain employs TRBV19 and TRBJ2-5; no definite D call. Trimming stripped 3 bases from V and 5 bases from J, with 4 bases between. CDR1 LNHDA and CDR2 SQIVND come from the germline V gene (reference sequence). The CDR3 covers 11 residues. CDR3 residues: CASSIMETQYF. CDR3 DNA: TGTGCCAGTAGTATCATGGAGACCCAGTACTTC.

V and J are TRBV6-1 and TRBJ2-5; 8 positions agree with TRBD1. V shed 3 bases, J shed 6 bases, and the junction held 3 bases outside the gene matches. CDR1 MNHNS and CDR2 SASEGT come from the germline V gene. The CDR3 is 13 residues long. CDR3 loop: CASSDRGLKTQYF. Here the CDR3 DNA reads TGTGCCAGCAGTGACAGGGGGCTAAAGACCCAGTACTTC.